This T cell receptor (beta chain) was captured in a study of blood T cell repertoires in COVID-19. Study summary: Collection of acute and convalescent COVID-19 samples took place in the United States, Italy and Spain. Nucleic acid was either cDNA or gDNA, and it came from T cells, B-cell-depleted T cells, or PBMCs.

Per the study methods: Counts of nucleated cells, estimated from reference gene primer amplification, were obtained. Sequencing was performed with immunoSEQ multiplex PCR; in TCRdb, only in-frame clones are kept and a portion is missing. That table is the source of V, J and clone size, and D and trimming were worked out from the DNA. The data hold some 340,000 clones, with roughly 85% observed a single time. The sequencing sample was made of peripheral blood. This receptor was identified in a young woman with acute or convalescent COVID-19.

Written as DNA, the CDR3 is TGTGCCAGCAGTTTAGGGGCCGAGGGGGCAGATACGCAGTATTTT. It codes for CASSLGAEGADTQYF. This chain uses TRBV28 with TRBJ2-3, with D perhaps matching TRBD1 (6 bases). The CDR3 spans 15 residues. The germline CDR1 and CDR2 sequences are MDHEN and SYDVKM. V was pared by 2 bases and J by 4 bases, with 13 bases between.